These T cell receptor beta chains were read from a single sample in a study of T cells in Graves' hyperthyroidism and ophthalmopathy. TCRdb reprocessed the multiplex PCR reads via MiXCR and lists one record per CDR3 protein. Of a few hundred thousand distinct CDR3 sequences listed, under 15% are singletons. The sequenced sample consisted of blood. Source of these receptors: a woman in her 30s with Graves' hyperthyroidism. Each CDR3 is given with its conserved first and last residue. D genes are given only for firm matches. Some rows have no size entry. The others give once, few or many, or a class for an expanded clone.

>.|TRBV7-9|few|TRBJ2-7
TGTGCCAGCAGCTTAGCGAATGAATGGGTCGTCGGCGAGCAGTACTTC
CASSLANEWVVGEQYF
>.|TRBV4-2|few|TRBJ2-7
TGTGCCAGCAGCCAAGTTCGGGGGACGGAGAGCTCCTACGAGCAGTACTTC
CASSQVRGTESSYEQYF
>.|TRBV29-1|few|TRBJ2-7
TGCAGCGTGGAGCTTCGGATGGGCAACGAGCAGTACTTC
CSVELRMGNEQYF
>TRBD1|TRBV28|many|TRBJ1-6
TGTGCCAGCAGGGCAGGGGGCCATTCACCCCTCCACTTT
CASRAGGHSPLHF
>TRBD2|TRBV5-6|many|TRBJ2-3
TGTGCCAGCAGCTCAAGGAGACTAGCGAAAATCACAGATACGCAGTATTTT
CASSSRRLAKITDTQYF
>TRBD2|TRBV29-1|many|TRBJ2-1
TGCAGCGTTTCAGGGACTAGCGGGCGGGAGATTCATGAGCAGTTCTTC
CSVSGTSGREIHEQFF
>TRBD2|TRBV19|.|TRBJ2-1
TGTGCCAGTACCCCCAGGCTAGCGGGATCAAATGAGCAGTTCTTC
CASTPRLAGSNEQFF
>.|TRBV5-4|.|TRBJ1-2
TGTGCCAGCAGCTTGGACCTCGGAGGCTACACCTTC
CASSLDLGGYTF
>TRBD2|TRBV29-1|.|TRBJ2-1
TGCAGCGCAGGACTAGCGGGGCACAATGAGCAGTTCTTC
CSAGLAGHNEQFF
>TRBD1|TRBV11-2|many|TRBJ1-5
TGTGCCAGCAGCTCCGGCCCAGGGGGCCAGGGGTATAGCAATCAGCCCCAGCATTTT
CASSSGPGGQGYSNQPQHF
>.|TRBV14|.|TRBJ1-2
TGTGCCAGCAGCCAAGTTTCCCCGCGGGGGTCCTATGGCTACACCTTC
CASSQVSPRGSYGYTF
>TRBD2|TRBV29-1|many|TRBJ2-5
TGCAGCGTTGGGACTAGTGGTGAGACCCAGTACTTC
CSVGTSGETQYF
>TRBD1|TRBV11-2|many|TRBJ1-5
TGTGCCAGCAGCTTATCGGGACAGGGCAATCAGCCCCAGCATTTT
CASSLSGQGNQPQHF
>TRBD2|TRBV15|many|TRBJ2-3
TGTGCCACCAGCAGGACTAGCAGGGATACGCAGTATTTT
CATSRTSRDTQYF
>.|TRBV15|many|TRBJ2-5
TGTGCCACCAGCAGAGATATCGGCAGGGAAGAGACCCAGTACTTC
CATSRDIGREETQYF